This T cell receptor (beta chain) was found in a study of prognosis after radiotherapy for stage I lung cancer. Study outcomes and limitations: Some patients went on to develop distant metastases. Their Shannon entropy after stereotactic body radiation therapy was lower, and its change from baseline was also lower. Tumor specificity of the expanded TCR clones was not determined. Reportedly, TRBV and TRBJ gene usage varied with metastasis presence.

Germline lookup yields CDR1 MRHNA and CDR2 SNTAGT. The CDR3 spans 20 residues. J gave up 1 base and V 0 bases, and 18 bases lay outside the gene matches. Researchers used two-round multiplex PCR to amplify TCR beta CDR3 starting from genomic DNA. For every TRBV and TRBJ gene, a specific primer was used in first-round PCR. One entry per CDR3 protein results from TCRdb running MiXCR on the multiplex PCR reads. The sample carries approximately 30,000 distinct CDR3 sequences, over 40% recorded once. This clonotype was counted once. Its antigen is currently unknown. Around 6 milliliters of peripheral blood were drawn at each of two time points.

The chain employs TRBV6-4 and TRBJ2-7, with 7 bases aligning to TRBD2. The sequenced sample was PBMCs, obtained before or after stereotactic body radiation therapy (not recorded which). The TCR sequence derives from a donor aged 50 or older with non-small cell lung cancer. CDR3: CASSDSRKGLEDIRSYEQYF. In DNA, the CDR3 is TGTGCCAGCAGTGACTCCCGAAAAGGACTAGAGGACATCCGATCCTACGAGCAGTACTTC.